The T cell receptor (beta chain) under discussion was sequenced for a study of tumor-infiltrating lymphocytes in oesophageal squamous cell carcinoma. A note on this clonotype: A junction end diverges from the germline sequence, so it may reflect a read error.

Germline V CDR1 and CDR2: KGHDR, SFDVKD. This CDR3 has 15 residues. TCRdb independently ran MiXCR on the PCR reads; one entry per CDR3 protein. The table lists about 21,000 distinct CDR3 sequences, roughly two fifths of them singletons. The source of this sequence is a male donor with esophageal squamous cell carcinoma. Sequencing was done on a sample of esophageal tumor tissue. The V and J genes are TRBV24-1 and TRBJ2-5, with 13 bases aligning to TRBD2. The CDR3 DNA follows: TGTGCCACCAGTGACACTAGCGGGAGGGCCGGTGAGCAGTTATTC. Its protein product is CATSDTSGRAGEQLF.